This T cell receptor (beta chain) was sequenced during a study of blood T cells in healthy people across ages. Notes on the study in general: Diversity estimated from one million T cells was considered an underestimate. Higher diversity, along with more naive CD4+ cells, distinguished long-lived donors from aged donors. Unsorted PBMCs blocked a conclusive comparison of naive and antigen-experienced cells. Diversity of TCR beta per million T cells declined in a roughly linear way with age.

The V gene lost 6 bases and the J gene lost 7 bases, with 16 bases spanning the gap. CDR3 size: 14 residues. A second PCR, run for about 7 to 11 cycles, used a sample-barcoded 5' primer plus a J-beta primer mix. Via MiXCR, TCRdb re-called the 5' RACE reads, giving one row per CDR3 protein. The sample lists about 1.5 million distinct CDR3 sequences, around 40% occurring once. This clonotype has just one count. Antigen: not known. The genes are TRBV12-3 or TRBV12-4 and TRBJ2-1; the D call may be TRBD1 or TRBD2 (5 bases each). The TCR originated in a woman between 18 and 30 years old in good health. The specimen was blood. For the CDR3, the DNA is TGTGCCAGCAGACCGGTTTCGGGGCGGAATGAGCAGTTCTTC. This sequence encodes CASRPVSGRNEQFF.